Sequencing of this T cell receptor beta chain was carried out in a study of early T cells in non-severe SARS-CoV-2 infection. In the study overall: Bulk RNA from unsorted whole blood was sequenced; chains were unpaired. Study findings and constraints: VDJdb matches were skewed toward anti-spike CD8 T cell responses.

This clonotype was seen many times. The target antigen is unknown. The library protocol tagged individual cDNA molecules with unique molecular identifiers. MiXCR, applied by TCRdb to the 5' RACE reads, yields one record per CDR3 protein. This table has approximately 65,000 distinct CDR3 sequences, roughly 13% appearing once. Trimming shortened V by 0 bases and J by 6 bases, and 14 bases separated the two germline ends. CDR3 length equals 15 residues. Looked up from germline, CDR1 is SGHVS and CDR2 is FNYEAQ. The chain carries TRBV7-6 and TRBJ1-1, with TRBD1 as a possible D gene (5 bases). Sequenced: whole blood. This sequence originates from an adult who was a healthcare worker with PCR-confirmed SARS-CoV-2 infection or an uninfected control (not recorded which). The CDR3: CASSLAWDLSPEAFF. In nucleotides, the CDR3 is TGTGCCAGCAGCTTAGCGTGGGACCTAAGCCCTGAAGCTTTCTTT. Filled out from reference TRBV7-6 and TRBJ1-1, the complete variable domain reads GAGVSQSPRYKVTKRGQDVALRCDPISGHVSLYWYRQALGQGPEFLTYFNYEAQQDKSGLPNDRFSAERPEGSISTLTIQRTEQRDSAMYRCASSLAWDLSPEAFFGQGTRLTVV.